These 8 T cell receptor beta chains share one sample of origin, sequenced in a study of T cell responses to AZD1222 COVID-19 vaccine. The repertoire was sequenced with immunoSEQ multiplex PCR; TCRdb's copy has only in-frame clones and lacks some. The data hold 150,000 to 200,000 clones, with about 94% observed a single time. This material consisted of peripheral blood, taken on day 0 of AZD1222 vaccination. Every receptor here comes from an adult in good health.

Written as DNA, the CDR3 is TGTGCCAGCAGGGTCTGGGGCTACTACGAGCAGTACTTC. Translating it yields CASRVWGYYEQYF. This rearrangement joins TRBV12-3 or TRBV12-4 to TRBJ2-7, with TRBD1 as a possible D gene (5 bases). The CDR3 loop spans 13 amino acids. V was clipped by 6 bases and J by 3 bases, with 12 bases between them.

The chain combines TRBV15 with TRBJ2-3; no firm D call. The CDR3 consists of 12 residues. Germline CDR1 and CDR2: LNHNV and YYDKDF (reference sequence). V lost 3 bases, J lost 5 bases, and 6 bases lay in between. The CDR3 bases are TGTGCCACCAGCAGGCGAGGAGATACGCAGTATTTT. It translates to CATSRRGDTQYF.

The V gene is TRBV5-1, the J gene TRBJ1-1; possibly TRBD1 for D (6 bases). V was cut by 1 base and J by 1 base, with 8 bases left in between. CDR1 and CDR2 from the germline V gene are SGHRS and YFSETQ. The CDR3 spans 14 residues. Here the CDR3 DNA reads TGCGCCAGCAGCTTGACAGGGACGAACACTGAAGCTTTCTTT. It yields the protein CASSLTGTNTEAFF.

This chain joins TRBV3-1 (or the pseudogene TRBV3-2) and TRBJ1-2; unclear D gene. CDR3 length: 14 amino acids. The germline gives CDR1 LGHDT, CDR2 YNNKEL (reference sequence). V lost 1 base and J lost 0, with 6 bases in between. DNA of the CDR3: TGTGCCAGCAGCCAAGTCCAATCTAACTATGGCTACACCTTC. It yields the protein CASSQVQSNYGYTF.

The chain is built from TRBV28 and TRBJ2-7; 7 positions agree with TRBD1. Unmatched junction bases numbered 5, after V lost 5 bases and J lost 4 bases. Germline assignment: CDR1 MDHEN and CDR2 SYDVKM. The CDR3 sequence is 13 residues long. The CDR3, as DNA: TGTGCCAGCAGTCCTCTCAGGGGGTACGAGCAGTACTTC. Its protein is CASSPLRGYEQYF.

V gene TRBV19 combines with J gene TRBJ1-4; 8 bases are shared with TRBD1. Germline CDR1 is LNHDA and CDR2 is SQIVND (reference sequence). V gave up 6 bases and J gave up 4 bases; unmatched junction bases: 10. This CDR3 region has 16 residues. As DNA, the CDR3 is TGTGCCAGTAGGTCCCTCAGGACAGGGTATAATGAAAAACTGTTTTTT. The encoded protein is CASRSLRTGYNEKLFF.

The rearrangement links TRBV6-5 to TRBJ2-1; 9 nucleotides line up with TRBD2. Looked up from germline, CDR1 is MNHEY and CDR2 is SVGAGI. The CDR3 sequence is 15 residues long. V was clipped by 4 bases and J by 3 bases; unmatched bases: 4. CDR3 sequence (DNA): TGTGCCAGCAGTTTGACTAGCGGAGTCTACAATGAGCAGTTCTTC. Its protein product is CASSLTSGVYNEQFF.

For the CDR3, the DNA is TGTGCCAGCAGCCCGAGGACAGTGGGCGTGCAGTACTTC. This codes for CASSPRTVGVQYF. The rearrangement uses TRBV9 and TRBJ2-7, with D tentatively TRBD1 (6 bases). Germline V gene data show CDR1 as SGDLS and CDR2 as YYNGEE. V lost 4 bases and J 9 bases, leaving 17 bases between the germline ends. CDR3 size: 13 residues. Drawing the rest from reference TRBV9 and TRBJ2-7, the complete variable domain is DSGVTQTPKHLITATGQRVTLRCSPRSGDLSVYWYQQSLDQGLQFLIQYYNGEERAKGNILERFSAQQFPDLHSELNLSSLELGDSALYFCASSPRTVGVQYFGPGTRLTVT.